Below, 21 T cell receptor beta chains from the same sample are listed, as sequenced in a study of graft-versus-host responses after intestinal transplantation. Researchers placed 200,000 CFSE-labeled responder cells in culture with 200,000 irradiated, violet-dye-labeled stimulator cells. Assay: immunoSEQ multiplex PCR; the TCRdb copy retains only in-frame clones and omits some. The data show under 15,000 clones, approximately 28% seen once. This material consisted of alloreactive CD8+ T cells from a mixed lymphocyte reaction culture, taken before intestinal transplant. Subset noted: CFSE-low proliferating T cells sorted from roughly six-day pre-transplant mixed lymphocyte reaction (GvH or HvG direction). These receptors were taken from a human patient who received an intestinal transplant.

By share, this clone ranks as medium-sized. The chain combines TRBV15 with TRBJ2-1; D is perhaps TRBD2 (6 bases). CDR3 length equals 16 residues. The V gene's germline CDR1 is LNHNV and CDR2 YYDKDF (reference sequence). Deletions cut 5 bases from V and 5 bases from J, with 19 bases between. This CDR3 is CATSELRRGGHNEQFF. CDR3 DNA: TGTGCCACCAGCGAGCTTCGGAGGGGTGGGCACAATGAGCAGTTCTTC.

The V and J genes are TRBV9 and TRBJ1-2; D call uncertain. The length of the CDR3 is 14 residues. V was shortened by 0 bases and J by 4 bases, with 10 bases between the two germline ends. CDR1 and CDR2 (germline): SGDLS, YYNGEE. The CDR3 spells CASSVAGGFYGYTF. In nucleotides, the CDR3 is TGTGCCAGCAGCGTAGCTGGCGGATTCTATGGCTACACCTTC. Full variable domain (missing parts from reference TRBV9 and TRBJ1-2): DSGVTQTPKHLITATGQRVTLRCSPRSGDLSVYWYQQSLDQGLQFLIQYYNGEERAKGNILERFSAQQFPDLHSELNLSSLELGDSALYFCASSVAGGFYGYTFGSGTRLTVV.

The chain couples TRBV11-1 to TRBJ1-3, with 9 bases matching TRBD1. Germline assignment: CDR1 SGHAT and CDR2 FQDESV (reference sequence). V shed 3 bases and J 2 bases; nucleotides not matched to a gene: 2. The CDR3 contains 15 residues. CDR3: CASSLDRGTGNTIYF. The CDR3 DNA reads TGTGCCAGCAGCTTGGACAGGGGAACTGGAAACACCATATATTTT.

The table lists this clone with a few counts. The CDR3 loop reads CASSQDIKGSYEQYF. In DNA, the CDR3 is TGCGCCAGCAGCCAAGATATTAAGGGTTCGTACGAGCAGTACTTC. The chain joins TRBV4-1 to TRBJ2-7, with D unclear. CDR1 is MGHRA and CDR2 is YSYEKL in the germline V gene. V lost 0 bases and J lost 4, with 13 bases in between. The CDR3 is 15 amino acids.

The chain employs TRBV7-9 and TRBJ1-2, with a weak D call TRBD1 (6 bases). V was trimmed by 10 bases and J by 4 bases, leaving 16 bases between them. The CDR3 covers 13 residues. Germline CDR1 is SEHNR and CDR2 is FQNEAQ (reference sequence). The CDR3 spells CAIKVDRSYGYTF. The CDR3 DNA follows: TGTGCCATCAAAGTAGACAGGTCCTATGGCTACACCTTC.

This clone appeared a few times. The CDR3 loop reads CASSQWVTNTEAFF. CDR3 nucleotide sequence: TGCGCCAGCAGCCAGTGGGTCACGAACACTGAAGCTTTCTTT. The chain has TRBV4-3 and TRBJ1-1; D unclear. Trimming took off 3 bases at V and 1 base at J, with 9 bases between the two ends. The CDR3 is 14 residues long. Germline V gives CDR1 LGHNA, CDR2 YSLEER.

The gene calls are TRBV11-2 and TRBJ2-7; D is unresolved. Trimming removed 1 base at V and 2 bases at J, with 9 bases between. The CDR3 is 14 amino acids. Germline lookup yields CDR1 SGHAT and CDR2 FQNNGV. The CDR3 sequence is CASSLAPVPYEQYF. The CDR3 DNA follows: TGTGCCAGCAGCTTAGCCCCCGTCCCCTACGAGCAGTACTTC.

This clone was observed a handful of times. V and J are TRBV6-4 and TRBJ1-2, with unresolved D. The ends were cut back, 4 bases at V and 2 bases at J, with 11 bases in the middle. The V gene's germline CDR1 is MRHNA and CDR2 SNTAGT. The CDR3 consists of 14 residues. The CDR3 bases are TGTGCCAGCAGTGTGGTTAGTTCGAACTATGGCTACACCTTC. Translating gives CASSVVSSNYGYTF.

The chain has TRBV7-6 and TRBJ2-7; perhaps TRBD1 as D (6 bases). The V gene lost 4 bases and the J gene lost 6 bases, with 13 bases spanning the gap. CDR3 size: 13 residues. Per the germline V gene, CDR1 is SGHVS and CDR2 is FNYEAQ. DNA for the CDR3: TGTGCCAGCAGCTATCCTTACAGGGCCGAGCAGTACTTC. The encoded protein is CASSYPYRAEQYF.

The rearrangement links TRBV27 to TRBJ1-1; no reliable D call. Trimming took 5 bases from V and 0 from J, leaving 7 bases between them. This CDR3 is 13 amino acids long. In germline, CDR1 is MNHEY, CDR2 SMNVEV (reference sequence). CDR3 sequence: CASSARMNTEAFF. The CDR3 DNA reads TGTGCCAGCAGTGCCAGGATGAACACTGAAGCTTTCTTT.

The CDR3 bases are TGTGCCACCGAGTACGCCTACGAGCAGTACTTC. It is translated as CATEYAYEQYF. V gene TRBV10-3 combines with J gene TRBJ2-7; D unresolved. V shed 10 bases and J shed 2 bases, with 9 bases lying between them. Germline values: CDR1 ENHRY, CDR2 SYGVKD. The CDR3 contains 11 residues.

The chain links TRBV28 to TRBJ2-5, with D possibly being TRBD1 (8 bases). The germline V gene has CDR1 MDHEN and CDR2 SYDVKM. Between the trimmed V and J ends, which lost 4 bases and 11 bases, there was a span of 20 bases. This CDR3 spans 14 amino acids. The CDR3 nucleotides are TGTGCCAGCAGTTCTCGCGACAGGGGAGGGGAGCAGTACTTC. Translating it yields CASSSRDRGGEQYF.

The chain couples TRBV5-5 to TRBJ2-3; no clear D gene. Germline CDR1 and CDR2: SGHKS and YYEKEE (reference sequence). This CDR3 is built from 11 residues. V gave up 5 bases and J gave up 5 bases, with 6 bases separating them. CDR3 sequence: CASSRRDTQYF. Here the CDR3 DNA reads TGTGCCAGCAGTCGGCGAGATACGCAGTATTTT. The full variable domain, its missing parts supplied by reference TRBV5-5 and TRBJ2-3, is DAGVTQSPTHLIKTRGQQVTLRCSPISGHKSVSWYQQVLGQGPQFIFQYYEKEERGRGNFPDRFSARQFPNYSSELNVNALLLGDSALYLCASSRRDTQYFGPGTRLTVL.

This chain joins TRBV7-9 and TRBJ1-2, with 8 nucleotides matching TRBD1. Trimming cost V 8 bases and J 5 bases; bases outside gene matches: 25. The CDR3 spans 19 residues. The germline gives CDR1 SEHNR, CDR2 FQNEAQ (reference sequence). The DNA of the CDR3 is TGTGCCAGCTTACCGACCCGGGATAGCCCGGGACAGGTACCATATGGCTACACCTTC. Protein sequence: CASLPTRDSPGQVPYGYTF. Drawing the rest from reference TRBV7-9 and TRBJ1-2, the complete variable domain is DTGVSQNPRHKITKRGQNVTFRCDPISEHNRLYWYRQTLGQGPEFLTYFQNEAQLEKSRLLSDRFSAERPKGSFSTLEIQRTEQGDSAMYLCASLPTRDSPGQVPYGYTFGSGTRLTVV.

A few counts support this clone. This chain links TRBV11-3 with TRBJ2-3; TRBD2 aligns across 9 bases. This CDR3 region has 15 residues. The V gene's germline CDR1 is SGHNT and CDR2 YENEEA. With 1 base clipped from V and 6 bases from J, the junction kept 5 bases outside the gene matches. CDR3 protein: CASSLGTSVSDTQYF. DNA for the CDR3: TGTGCCAGCAGCTTAGGGACTAGCGTATCGGATACGCAGTATTTT. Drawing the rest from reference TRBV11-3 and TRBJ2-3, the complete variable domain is EAGVVQSPRYKIIEKKQPVAFWCNPISGHNTLYWYLQNLGQGPELLIRYENEEAVDDSQLPKDRFSAERLKGVDSTLKIQPAELGDSAVYLCASSLGTSVSDTQYFGPGTRLTVL.

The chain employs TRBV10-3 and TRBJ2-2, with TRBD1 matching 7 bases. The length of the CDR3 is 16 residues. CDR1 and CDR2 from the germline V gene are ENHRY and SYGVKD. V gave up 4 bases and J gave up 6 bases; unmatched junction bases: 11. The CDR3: CAISGGTERFSGELFF. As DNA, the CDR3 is TGTGCCATCAGTGGAGGGACAGAACGATTTTCCGGGGAGCTGTTTTTT.

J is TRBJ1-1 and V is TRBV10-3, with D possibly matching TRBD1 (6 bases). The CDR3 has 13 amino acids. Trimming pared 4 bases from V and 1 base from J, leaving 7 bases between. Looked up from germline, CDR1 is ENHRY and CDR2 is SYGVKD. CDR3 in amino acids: CAISVTGNTEAFF. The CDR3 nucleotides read TGTGCCATCAGTGTGACAGGGAACACTGAAGCTTTCTTT.

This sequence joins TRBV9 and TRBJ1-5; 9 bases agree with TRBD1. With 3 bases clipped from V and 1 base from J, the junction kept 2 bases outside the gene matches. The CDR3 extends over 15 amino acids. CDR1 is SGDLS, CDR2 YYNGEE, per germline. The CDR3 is CASSDGQGSNQPQHF. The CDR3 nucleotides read TGTGCCAGCAGCGATGGACAGGGGAGCAATCAGCCCCAGCATTTT.

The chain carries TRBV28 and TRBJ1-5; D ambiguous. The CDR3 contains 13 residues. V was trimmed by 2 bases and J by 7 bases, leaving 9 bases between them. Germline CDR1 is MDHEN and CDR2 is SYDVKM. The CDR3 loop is CASSLGAGQPQHF. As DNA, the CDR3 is TGTGCCAGCAGTTTAGGTGCAGGACAGCCCCAGCATTTT.

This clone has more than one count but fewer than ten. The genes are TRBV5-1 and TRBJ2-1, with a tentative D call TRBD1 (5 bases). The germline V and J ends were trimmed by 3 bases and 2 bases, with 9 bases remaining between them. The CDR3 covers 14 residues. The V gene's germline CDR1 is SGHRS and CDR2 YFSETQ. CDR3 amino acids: CASSWTNPYNEQFF. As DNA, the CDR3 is TGCGCCAGCAGCTGGACAAACCCCTACAATGAGCAGTTCTTC.

The CDR3 sequence is CASSLGFSGNTIYF. The CDR3 nucleotides read TGTGCCAGCAGCCTGGGCTTCTCTGGAAACACCATATATTTT. The V call is TRBV6-1, the J call TRBJ1-3, with no clear D. This CDR3 contains 14 residues. The V gene lost 6 bases and the J gene lost 0 bases, with 9 bases spanning the gap. Germline values: CDR1 MNHNS, CDR2 SASEGT.